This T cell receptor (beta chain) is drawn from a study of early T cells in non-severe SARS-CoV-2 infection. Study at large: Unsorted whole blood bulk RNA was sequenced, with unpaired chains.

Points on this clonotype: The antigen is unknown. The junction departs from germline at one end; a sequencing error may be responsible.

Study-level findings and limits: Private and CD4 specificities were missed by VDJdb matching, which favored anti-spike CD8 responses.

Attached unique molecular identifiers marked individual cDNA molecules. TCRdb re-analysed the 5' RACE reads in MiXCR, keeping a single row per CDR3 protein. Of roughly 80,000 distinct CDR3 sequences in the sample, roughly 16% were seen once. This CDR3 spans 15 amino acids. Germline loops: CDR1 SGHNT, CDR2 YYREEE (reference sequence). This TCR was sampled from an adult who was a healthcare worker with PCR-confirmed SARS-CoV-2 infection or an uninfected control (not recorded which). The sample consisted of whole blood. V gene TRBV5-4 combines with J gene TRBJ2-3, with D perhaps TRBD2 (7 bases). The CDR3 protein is CASSSRGAYTDTQYF. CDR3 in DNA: TGCGCCAGCAGCTCTCGGGGGGCCTACACAGATACGCAGTATTTT.